The entry below gives a single T cell receptor beta chain sequence along with its context. As yet, its antigen is unknown. A much larger clone sits a single nucleotide away, making a read error possible. The record originates from a study of T-cell reconstitution after alpha-beta-depleted transplantation in children. Whole-study results and caveats: The origin of high day-60 TCRbeta diversity in some patients lay in surviving recipient T cells and thymic progenitors.

Germline assignment: CDR1 DFQATT and CDR2 SNEGSKA (reference sequence). This CDR3 spans 12 amino acids. Deletions cut 6 bases from V and 4 bases from J, with 12 bases between. Unique molecular identifiers were incorporated when the TCRbeta library was constructed. TCRdb reprocessed the PCR reads via MiXCR and lists one record per CDR3 protein. The data hold hundreds of thousands of distinct CDR3 sequences, with less than 15% observed a single time. J is TRBJ1-1 and V is TRBV20-1, with unresolved D. This clonotype was obtained from a girl aged 2-10 years with congenital amegakaryocytic thrombocytopenia, due to receive a stem cell transplant. The sequences come from PBMCs, collected before TCRalphabeta/CD19-depleted stem cell transplant. CDR3 sequence: CSAVQRSTEAFF. CDR3 nucleotide sequence: TGCAGTGCCGTACAGAGATCCACTGAAGCTTTCTTT.